These T cell receptor beta chains were read from a single sample in a study of beta chain features in type 1 diabetes. Sequencing was performed with immunoSEQ multiplex PCR; in TCRdb, only in-frame clones are kept and a portion is missing. The table lists 120,000 to 150,000 clones, 6.9% of them singletons. Sample: central memory CD4+ T cells from blood. These receptor sequences come from a woman aged 25 to 39 in good health. Each CDR3 is given with its conserved first and last residue. The order of the fields is J gene, clone size, V gene, D gene, CDR3 protein, CDR3 DNA. The D gene is left open where the match is weak. The size field is filled for only some rows; it gives once, few, many or a size class.

J: TRBJ2-5
size: many
V: TRBV9
D: .
CDR3: CASSGKTTSYQETQYF
DNA: TGTGCCAGCAGCGGTAAGACTACCTCGTACCAAGAGACCCAGTACTTC

J: TRBJ1-2
size: many
V: TRBV30
D: TRBD1
CDR3: CAWGDRGIGYTF
DNA: TGTGCCTGGGGGGACAGGGGGATCGGCTACACCTTC

J: TRBJ2-5
size: few
V: TRBV15
D: TRBD2
CDR3: CATSRGRTGRGQETQYF
DNA: TGTGCCACCAGTCGCGGGAGGACTGGGCGGGGGCAAGAGACCCAGTACTTC

J: TRBJ2-2
size: few
V: TRBV7-2
D: .
CDR3: CASSITAPGELFF
DNA: TGTGCCAGCAGCATTACTGCCCCCGGGGAGCTGTTTTTT

J: TRBJ2-3
size: few
V: TRBV30
D: .
CDR3: CACARRTSTDTQYF
DNA: TGTGCCTGTGCTAGGCGGACTAGCACAGATACGCAGTATTTT

J: TRBJ2-3
size: few
V: TRBV7-2
D: .
CDR3: CASSLNYNTDTQYF
DNA: TGTGCCAGCAGCTTAAACTACAACACAGATACGCAGTATTTT

J: TRBJ2-1
size: .
V: TRBV5-4
D: TRBD2
CDR3: CASSQAGGSYNEQFF
DNA: TGTGCCAGCAGCCAAGCGGGAGGGTCATACAATGAGCAGTTCTTC

J: TRBJ2-5
size: .
V: TRBV7-9
D: TRBD2
CDR3: CASSFSGSRETQYF
DNA: TGTGCCAGCAGCTTTAGCGGGAGTAGAGAGACCCAGTACTTC

J: TRBJ2-1
size: .
V: TRBV10-3
D: .
CDR3: CAMGNDYGNEQFF
DNA: TGTGCCATGGGGAACGACTACGGCAATGAGCAGTTCTTC

J: TRBJ2-1
size: many
V: TRBV4-2
D: .
CDR3: CASSQTGSTGSYNEQFF
DNA: TGTGCCAGCAGCCAAACAGGGTCCACGGGATCCTACAATGAGCAGTTCTTC

J: TRBJ2-1
size: .
V: TRBV7-8
D: TRBD2
CDR3: CASSPQGLAGPISPNEQFF
DNA: TGTGCCAGCAGCCCCCAGGGTCTAGCGGGACCAATATCACCCAATGAGCAGTTCTTC

J: TRBJ2-7
size: .
V: TRBV10-3
D: .
CDR3: CAIKDSLESYEQYF
DNA: TGTGCCATCAAAGACAGCCTTGAATCCTACGAGCAGTACTTC

J: TRBJ1-2
size: few
V: TRBV7-9
D: .
CDR3: CASSLSDGLNYGYTF
DNA: TGTGCCAGCAGCTTATCAGATGGTCTTAACTATGGCTACACCTTC

J: TRBJ1-2
size: once
V: TRBV4-3
D: TRBD1
CDR3: CASSPRGQGANYGYTF
DNA: TGCGCCAGCAGCCCAAGAGGACAGGGAGCTAACTATGGCTACACCTTC

J: TRBJ2-6
size: .
V: TRBV28
D: .
CDR3: CASSLSTAGANVLTF
DNA: TGTGCCAGCAGTTTATCGACAGCTGGGGCCAACGTCCTGACTTTC

J: TRBJ2-5
size: few
V: TRBV25-1
D: .
CDR3: CASTNSGQETQYF
DNA: TGTGCCAGCACCAACTCGGGGCAAGAGACCCAGTACTTC

J: TRBJ2-5
size: few
V: TRBV28
D: .
CDR3: CASSLPGQQETQYF
DNA: TGTGCCAGCAGTTTGCCAGGACAGCAAGAGACCCAGTACTTC

J: TRBJ2-1
size: .
V: TRBV11-2
D: TRBD1
CDR3: CASSETGSNLNNEQFF
DNA: TGTGCCAGCAGCGAGACAGGGTCCAACCTAAACAATGAGCAGTTCTTC

J: TRBJ2-1
size: .
V: TRBV5-6
D: TRBD2
CDR3: CASSLGASGRGNEQFF
DNA: TGTGCCAGCAGCTTGGGTGCTAGCGGGAGAGGCAATGAGCAGTTCTTC

J: TRBJ1-5
size: few
V: TRBV7-2
D: .
CDR3: CASSSGQPGQPQHF
DNA: TGTGCCAGCAGCTCCGGACAGCCCGGACAGCCCCAGCATTTT

J: TRBJ1-2
size: few
V: TRBV27
D: .
CDR3: CASSTKQGYGYTF
DNA: TGTGCCAGCAGTACAAAGCAGGGGTATGGCTACACCTTC

J: TRBJ2-7
size: few
V: TRBV5-6
D: .
CDR3: CASTRGVSSYEQYF
DNA: TGTGCCAGCACCAGGGGGGTCAGCTCCTACGAGCAGTACTTC

J: TRBJ2-1
size: few
V: TRBV29-1
D: TRBD2
CDR3: CSDSPGLAGENEQFF
DNA: TGCAGCGACTCTCCTGGACTAGCGGGAGAGAATGAGCAGTTCTTC

J: TRBJ1-1
size: .
V: TRBV7-6
D: .
CDR3: CASSLKQEMNTEAFF
DNA: TGTGCCAGCAGCTTAAAACAGGAAATGAACACTGAAGCTTTCTTT

J: TRBJ2-5
size: .
V: TRBV7-2
D: TRBD2
CDR3: CASRGTSGRSGETQYF
DNA: TGTGCCAGCAGAGGGACTAGCGGGAGGTCGGGAGAGACCCAGTACTTC

J: TRBJ1-2
size: few
V: TRBV11-2
D: TRBD1
CDR3: CASRSDRTGLGYTF
DNA: TGTGCCAGCAGATCAGACAGGACAGGGTTGGGCTACACCTTC

J: TRBJ2-7
size: few
V: TRBV9
D: .
CDR3: CASSARDSSYEQYF
DNA: TGTGCCAGCAGCGCTCGGGACTCCTCCTACGAGCAGTACTTC

J: TRBJ2-7
size: few
V: TRBV7-2
D: .
CDR3: CASTPQVHSYEQYF
DNA: TGTGCCAGCACCCCGCAGGTCCACTCCTACGAGCAGTACTTC

J: TRBJ2-6
size: few
V: TRBV6-1
D: .
CDR3: CASSEGWGRGANVLTF
DNA: TGTGCCAGCAGTGAAGGGTGGGGGCGTGGGGCCAACGTCCTGACTTTC

J: TRBJ2-1
size: many
V: TRBV6-5
D: .
CDR3: CASSRSDNEQFF
DNA: TGTGCCAGCAGTCGCTCGGACAATGAGCAGTTCTTC

J: TRBJ2-3
size: many
V: TRBV2
D: TRBD2
CDR3: CASREPPGLAGTDTQYF
DNA: TGTGCCAGCAGGGAACCACCGGGACTAGCGGGCACAGATACGCAGTATTTT

J: TRBJ2-7
size: .
V: TRBV5-6
D: .
CDR3: CASSLRGLRQNEQYF
DNA: TGTGCCAGCAGCTTAAGGGGCCTAAGACAGAACGAGCAGTACTTC

J: TRBJ2-5
size: .
V: TRBV19
D: .
CDR3: CASSIGSQETQYF
DNA: TGTGCCAGTAGTATCGGGTCCCAAGAGACCCAGTACTTC

J: TRBJ1-1
size: few
V: TRBV7-2
D: .
CDR3: CASSLRTQGRTEAFF
DNA: TGTGCCAGCAGCTTAAGAACTCAGGGTCGCACTGAAGCTTTCTTT

J: TRBJ2-5
size: many
V: TRBV11-2
D: .
CDR3: CASSSGRVETQYF
DNA: TGTGCCAGCAGCTCCGGGCGGGTAGAGACCCAGTACTTC

J: TRBJ2-7
size: .
V: TRBV30
D: .
CDR3: CAWMGRNYEQYF
DNA: TGTGCCTGGATGGGCAGGAACTACGAGCAGTACTTC

J: TRBJ1-4
size: .
V: TRBV5-4
D: TRBD1
CDR3: CASRSGQGFINEKLFF
DNA: TGTGCCAGCAGAAGCGGACAGGGATTTATTAATGAAAAACTGTTTTTT

J: TRBJ2-7
size: .
V: TRBV7-2
D: .
CDR3: CASSLGPSSYEQYF
DNA: TGTGCCAGCAGCTTAGGTCCTAGCAGCTACGAGCAGTACTTC

J: TRBJ2-1
size: few
V: TRBV19
D: TRBD2
CDR3: CASIKQAGAGYNEQFF
DNA: TGTGCCAGTATTAAACAGGCGGGAGCGGGCTACAATGAGCAGTTCTTC

J: TRBJ1-3
size: many
V: TRBV16
D: TRBD1
CDR3: CASSRQGELSGNTIYF
DNA: TGTGCCAGCAGCCGACAGGGGGAACTATCTGGAAACACCATATATTTT

J: TRBJ1-2
size: .
V: TRBV5-4
D: .
CDR3: CASSLKGGYGYTF
DNA: TGTGCCAGCAGCTTGAAAGGGGGCTATGGCTACACCTTC

J: TRBJ1-2
size: few
V: TRBV5-5
D: TRBD1
CDR3: CASSFYRGHNYGYTF
DNA: TGTGCCAGCAGCTTCTACAGGGGGCACAACTATGGCTACACCTTC

J: TRBJ2-1
size: few
V: TRBV7-2
D: .
CDR3: CASSFLRGEQFF
DNA: TGTGCCAGCAGCTTTCTGAGAGGTGAGCAGTTCTTC

J: TRBJ2-7
size: .
V: TRBV27
D: TRBD1
CDR3: CASSLTPSDRGDYEQYF
DNA: TGTGCCAGCAGCCTCACCCCCTCGGACAGGGGCGACTACGAGCAGTACTTC

J: TRBJ2-5
size: .
V: TRBV5-4
D: .
CDR3: CASSWTDQETQYF
DNA: TGTGCCAGCAGCTGGACAGACCAAGAGACCCAGTACTTC

J: TRBJ1-3
size: many
V: TRBV7-9
D: .
CDR3: CASSWRSHAGGNTIYF
DNA: TGTGCCAGCAGCTGGAGGTCCCACGCCGGTGGAAACACCATATATTTT

J: TRBJ2-1
size: few
V: TRBV6-1
D: TRBD2
CDR3: CASSALAGGPNEQFF
DNA: TGTGCCAGCAGTGCACTAGCGGGAGGGCCCAATGAGCAGTTCTTC

J: TRBJ2-7
size: .
V: TRBV10-3
D: TRBD2
CDR3: CAISGAGSEQYF
DNA: TGTGCCATCAGTGGAGCGGGATCCGAGCAGTACTTC

J: TRBJ2-5
size: .
V: TRBV18
D: .
CDR3: CASSANSISETQYF
DNA: TGTGCCAGCTCGGCCAATAGCATTTCAGAGACCCAGTACTTC

J: TRBJ1-1
size: .
V: TRBV10-3
D: .
CDR3: CAISAPNSMNTEAFF
DNA: TGTGCCATCAGTGCCCCAAACAGCATGAACACTGAAGCTTTCTTT

J: TRBJ2-1
size: .
V: TRBV7-2
D: TRBD2
CDR3: CASSPKLAGGRYEQFF
DNA: TGTGCCAGCAGCCCAAAACTAGCGGGAGGCCGCTATGAGCAGTTCTTC

J: TRBJ1-2
size: many
V: TRBV11-2
D: .
CDR3: CASSLEQQGYTF
DNA: TGTGCCAGCAGCTTAGAACAGCAAGGCTACACCTTC